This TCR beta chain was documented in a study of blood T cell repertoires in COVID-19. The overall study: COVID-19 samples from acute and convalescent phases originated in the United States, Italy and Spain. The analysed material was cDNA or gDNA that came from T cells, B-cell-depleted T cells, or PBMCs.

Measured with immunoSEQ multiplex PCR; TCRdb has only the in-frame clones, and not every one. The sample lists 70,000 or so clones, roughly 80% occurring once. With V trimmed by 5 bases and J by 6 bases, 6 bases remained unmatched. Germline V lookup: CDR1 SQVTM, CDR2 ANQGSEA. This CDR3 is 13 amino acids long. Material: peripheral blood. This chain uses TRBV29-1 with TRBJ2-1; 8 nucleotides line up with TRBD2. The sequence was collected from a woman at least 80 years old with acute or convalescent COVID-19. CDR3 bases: TGCAGCGTTCTTCGGGGGGGTTCCAATGAGCAGTTCTTC. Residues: CSVLRGGSNEQFF.